This T cell receptor beta chain was observed in a study of blood T cell repertoires in COVID-19. Study-level information: Specimens from acute and convalescent COVID-19 originated in the United States, Italy and Spain. The cDNA or gDNA used as material had been derived from T cells, B-cell-depleted T cells, or PBMCs.

Trimming removed 5 bases from V and 6 bases from J, with 4 bases in between. Germline-derived CDR1 and CDR2 are DFQATT and SNEGSKA (reference sequence). This CDR3 is built from 10 residues. Original processing notes: Estimates of nucleated cell counts were drawn from the amplification of reference gene primers. Assay: immunoSEQ multiplex PCR; the TCRdb copy retains only in-frame clones and omits some. That table gives V, J and clone size, and the DNA gave D and trimming. The sample gives around 200,000 clones, around three quarters of which show up once; 5.5% is in the top ten. The V gene is TRBV20-1, the J gene TRBJ1-4, with D unclear. The sequenced sample was peripheral blood. The receptor comes from a woman in her 70s with acute or convalescent COVID-19. This CDR3 reads CSALYEKLFF. The DNA for the CDR3 is TGCAGTGCTCTTTATGAAAAACTGTTTTTT.